The rows below give T cell receptor beta chains drawn from one sample of a study of CD8 T cells in Susac syndrome. TCRdb independently ran MiXCR on the immunoSEQ multiplex PCR reads; one entry per CDR3 protein. The sample gives some 200,000 distinct CDR3 sequences, about 95% of which show up once; 0.08% to 0.11% is in the top ten. Source material: CD4+ T cells from PBMCs. The source of these receptors is a human donor in good health. Each CDR3 is given with its conserved first and last residue. A D gene is named only where the DNA matches it firmly. Clone size is not always given. Where it is, it says once, few, many or a class for expanded clones.

cdr3_aa cdr3_nt j_call v_call clone_size d_call
CASSYSGGGLIYGYTF TGTGCCAGCAGTTACTCGGGCGGTGGATTGATCTATGGCTACACCTTC TRBJ1-2 TRBV6-5 once .
CAWDVGNTIYF TGTGCCTGGGACGTAGGGAACACCATATATTTT TRBJ1-3 TRBV30 . .
CATSGGYNEQFF TGTGCCACCAGTGGAGGGTACAATGAGCAGTTCTTC TRBJ2-1 TRBV15 . .
CASSLMGSGANVLTF TGTGCCAGCAGTTTAATGGGCTCTGGGGCCAACGTCCTGACTTTC TRBJ2-6 TRBV28 . .
CASSIQDSINEQFF TGTGCCAGCAGCATACAGGATAGTATCAATGAGCAGTTCTTC TRBJ2-1 TRBV13 . .
CASSQEFRETQYF TGCGCCAGCAGCCAAGAATTTCGGGAGACCCAGTACTTC TRBJ2-5 TRBV4-3 . .
CASSSAPLYYGYTF TGTGCCAGCAGCTCGGCCCCGTTATACTATGGCTACACCTTC TRBJ1-2 TRBV11-2 . .
CASRPVQGRGPDTQYF TGTGCCAGCAGGCCGGTACAGGGACGGGGCCCAGATACGCAGTATTTT TRBJ2-3 TRBV13 . .
CASLVGPDTGELFF TGCGCCAGCTTAGTTGGACCGGACACCGGGGAGCTGTTTTTT TRBJ2-2 TRBV4-3 . .
CASSPQGETQYF TGTGCCAGCTCACCACAGGGAGAGACCCAGTACTTC TRBJ2-5 TRBV18 . .
CAWSADEQYF TGTGCCTGGAGTGCAGACGAGCAGTACTTC TRBJ2-7 TRBV30 once .
CASSLLEAKPQHF TGTGCCAGCTCATTATTGGAGGCGAAGCCCCAGCATTTT TRBJ1-5 TRBV18 . .
CASSELRGSYEQYF TGCGCCAGCAGCGAACTCAGGGGATCCTACGAGCAGTACTTC TRBJ2-7 TRBV5-1 . .
CASSQSLADPFEQYF TGTGCCAGCAGCCAATCCTTAGCGGATCCCTTCGAGCAGTACTTC TRBJ2-7 TRBV3-1 . .
CATAGTGGNEQYF TGTGCCACAGCCGGGACAGGGGGAAACGAGCAGTACTTC TRBJ2-7 TRBV24-1 . TRBD1
CASSYTSDYTGELFF TGTGCCAGCAGTTATACTAGCGACTACACCGGGGAGCTGTTTTTT TRBJ2-2 TRBV6-5 . TRBD2
CASSQGPSGVQDTQYF TGTGCCAGCAGCCAAGGCCCTAGCGGTGTACAAGATACGCAGTATTTT TRBJ2-3 TRBV14 . TRBD2
CSAGALYNEQFF TGCAGTGCGGGGGCCCTCTACAATGAGCAGTTCTTC TRBJ2-1 TRBV20-1 . .
CASSPPGGLQETQYF TGTGCCAGCTCACCACCGGGAGGCCTTCAAGAGACCCAGTACTTC TRBJ2-5 TRBV18 . .
CAWNQDRGNQPQHF TGTGCCTGGAACCAGGACAGGGGCAATCAGCCCCAGCATTTT TRBJ1-5 TRBV30 . TRBD1
CASSQDYIHEQYF TGTGCCAGCAGCCAAGACTATATCCACGAGCAGTACTTC TRBJ2-7 TRBV14 . .
CASSLGAAAQETQYF TGTGCCAGCAGCCTTGGGGCGGCGGCCCAAGAGACCCAGTACTTC TRBJ2-5 TRBV3-1 . .
CASKLAGDRTGELFF TGTGCCAGCAAACTAGCGGGAGATCGAACCGGGGAGCTGTTTTTT TRBJ2-2 TRBV6-2/TRBV6-3 . TRBD2
CASSKKAQDISYEQYF TGCGCCAGCAGCAAGAAAGCTCAGGACATCTCCTACGAGCAGTACTTC TRBJ2-7 TRBV5-1 . .
CAWSPGVGYTF TGTGCCTGGAGTCCCGGGGTCGGCTACACCTTC TRBJ1-2 TRBV30 . .
CASSQGQSEFENIQYF TGCGCCAGCAGTCAAGGGCAATCGGAATTCGAAAACATTCAGTACTTC TRBJ2-4 TRBV23-1 once .
CASKDRGLATYDFYNEQFF TGTGCCAGCAAAGACAGGGGACTAGCGACCTACGACTTCTACAATGAGCAGTTCTTC TRBJ2-1 TRBV12-3/TRBV12-4 . TRBD2
CASSPALQTQYF TGTGCCAGCTCACCAGCTCTACAGACCCAGTACTTC TRBJ2-5 TRBV18 . .
CSAPTLFDRGETDTQYF TGCAGTGCTCCTACTCTCTTCGACAGGGGTGAGACAGATACGCAGTATTTT TRBJ2-3 TRBV20-1 . TRBD1
CASSAGETQYF TGTGCCAGCAGCGCGGGAGAGACCCAGTACTTC TRBJ2-5 TRBV14 . .
CASRTLGQGDNQPQHF TGTGCCAGCAGAACCCTGGGGCAGGGAGACAATCAGCCCCAGCATTTT TRBJ1-5 TRBV2 . .
CASSLASHNEQFF TGTGCCAGCAGCTTAGCGAGCCACAATGAGCAGTTCTTC TRBJ2-1 TRBV7-8 once .
CSARLIRDRANYGYTF TGCAGTGCTAGGCTTATTCGGGACAGGGCTAACTATGGCTACACCTTC TRBJ1-2 TRBV20-1 once TRBD1
CASGTGIGYTF TGTGCCAGCGGCACAGGGATTGGCTACACCTTC TRBJ1-2 TRBV6-5 . .
CASSRPEGRGEQYF TGTGCCAGCAGCCGGCCTGAGGGGAGGGGCGAGCAGTACTTC TRBJ2-7 TRBV7-2 . TRBD2
CASSPLTPQETQYF TGTGCCAGCAGCCCGCTGACACCCCAAGAGACCCAGTACTTC TRBJ2-5 TRBV5-6 once .
CASSLVVGRGNQPQHF TGTGCCAGCAGCTTAGTAGTCGGTAGGGGCAATCAGCCCCAGCATTTT TRBJ1-5 TRBV7-9 . .
CSASWSGQGFHEQFF TGCAGCGCCTCCTGGTCGGGACAGGGGTTCCATGAGCAGTTCTTC TRBJ2-1 TRBV29-1 . TRBD1
CASSGGTGGNTEVFF TGTGCCAGCAGCGGAGGGACAGGTGGAAACACTGAAGTTTTCTTT TRBJ1-1 TRBV9 . TRBD1
CASSPLGLASDTQYF TGTGCCAGCAGCCCATTAGGGCTAGCGTCAGATACGCAGTATTTT TRBJ2-3 TRBV7-2 . .
CASSQGGRVNGYTF TGTGCCAGCAGCCAAGGTGGCAGGGTAAATGGCTACACCTTC TRBJ1-2 TRBV3-1 . .
CASSLGLADYEQYF TGTGCCAGCAGTCTGGGACTAGCGGACTACGAGCAGTACTTC TRBJ2-7 TRBV12-3/TRBV12-4 . TRBD2
CASSFGLAGGNEQYF TGTGCCAGCAGCTTCGGACTAGCGGGAGGTAACGAGCAGTACTTC TRBJ2-7 TRBV5-6 . TRBD2
CASHGEVGELFF TGTGCCAGCCATGGGGAGGTCGGGGAGCTGTTTTTT TRBJ2-2 TRBV19 . .
CASSTSGNNEQFF TGTGCCAGCTCAACTAGCGGAAACAATGAGCAGTTCTTC TRBJ2-1 TRBV18 . TRBD2
CASSLGHNYGYTF TGTGCCAGCAGCTTGGGGCATAACTATGGCTACACCTTC TRBJ1-2 TRBV5-4 . .
CSVHRERYGYTF TGCAGCGTCCACAGGGAGCGCTATGGCTACACCTTC TRBJ1-2 TRBV29-1 . .
CALDRGGAEAFF TGTGCCCTCGATCGGGGCGGAGCCGAAGCTTTCTTT TRBJ1-1 TRBV30 . .
CASSLRSSGANVLTF TGTGCCAGCAGCTTAAGGAGCTCTGGGGCCAACGTCCTGACTTTC TRBJ2-6 TRBV7-9 . .
CASSQMTGSEQYF TGTGCCAGCAGCCAGATGACAGGCAGCGAGCAGTACTTC TRBJ2-7 TRBV7-9 . .
CSAWLAGKYEQYF TGCAGTGCTTGGCTAGCGGGAAAATACGAGCAGTACTTC TRBJ2-7 TRBV20-1 . TRBD2
CSVEISGSTDTQYF TGCAGCGTTGAAATTTCCGGGAGCACAGATACGCAGTATTTT TRBJ2-3 TRBV29-1 once .
CSFHSGGGDTQYF TGCAGCTTCCACAGCGGGGGGGGAGATACGCAGTATTTT TRBJ2-3 TRBV29-1 . TRBD2
CSYSGHLSSYNEQFF TGCAGCTATTCAGGGCATTTGAGCTCCTACAATGAGCAGTTCTTC TRBJ2-1 TRBV29-1 . .
CASSVGDSQETQYF TGTGCCAGCAGCGTAGGGGACTCGCAAGAGACCCAGTACTTC TRBJ2-5 TRBV9 . .